One sample yielded the 8 T cell receptor beta chains listed below, sequenced in a study of T-cell memory formation after mild COVID-19. TCRdb used MiXCR to reprocess the 5' RACE reads, holding one entry per CDR3 protein. The sample gives roughly 550,000 distinct CDR3 sequences, around 21% of which show up once; around 13% is in the top ten. The material sequenced was PBMCs or a T cell subset sorted from them (not recorded which). These receptors were taken from an adult woman who had mild COVID-19 (a few samples of this study predate the infection). Cell type and time point are not known.

The chain recombines TRBV7-9 with TRBJ2-7, with 10 bases that match TRBD2. Germline V gene sequence: CDR1 SEHNR, CDR2 FQNEAQ (reference sequence). V lost 3 bases and J lost 7; bases outside the gene matches: 12. The CDR3 has 16 amino acids. The CDR3 spells CASSLGGLAGVKEQYF. In nucleotides, the CDR3 is TGTGCCAGCAGCTTGGGTGGGCTAGCGGGAGTTAAGGAGCAGTACTTC.

This rearrangement joins TRBV25-1 to TRBJ2-3; D is uncertain. The CDR3 consists of 13 residues. Per germline, CDR1 MGHDK and CDR2 SYGVNS. V lost 1 base and J 4 bases, leaving 6 bases between the germline ends. CDR3 in amino acids: CASSEWDSDTQYF. In nucleotides, the CDR3 is TGTGCCAGCAGTGAATGGGATTCAGATACGCAGTATTTT.

This clonotype was seen a handful of times. J is TRBJ2-6 and V is TRBV4-1; D unresolved. Germline V gene data show CDR1 as MGHRA and CDR2 as YSYEKL. This CDR3 spans 16 amino acids. V lost 1 base and J 2 bases, leaving 9 bases between the germline ends. The CDR3: CASSQVGIPGANVLTF. For the CDR3, the DNA is TGCGCCAGCAGCCAAGTTGGGATTCCTGGGGCCAACGTCCTGACTTTC.

The chain joins TRBV5-1 to TRBJ2-3; 13 bases are a match to TRBD2. V gave up 0 bases and J gave up 2 bases; unmatched junction bases: 6. Germline values: CDR1 SGHRS, CDR2 YFSETQ. This CDR3 region has 18 residues. The chain's CDR3 is CASSLGLAGGTSTDTQYF. In DNA form, the CDR3 reads TGCGCCAGCAGCTTGGGACTAGCGGGAGGCACATCCACAGATACGCAGTATTTT.

The J gene is TRBJ2-5, the V gene TRBV12-3 or TRBV12-4, with 8 bases matching TRBD2. V was clipped by 8 bases and J by 3 bases; unmatched bases: 14. CDR3 length: 16 amino acids. The CDR3 sequence: CASLKSPAGGKETQYF. Written as DNA, the CDR3 is TGTGCCAGCCTTAAGAGTCCGGCGGGGGGAAAAGAGACCCAGTACTTC.

This clonotype was detected a few times. This sequence joins TRBV5-1 and TRBJ1-2; D gene uncertain. The CDR3 has 14 residues. The V and J ends lost 6 bases and 0 bases respectively, with 12 bases between them. The germline gives CDR1 SGHRS, CDR2 YFSETQ. CDR3: CASNGGRTNYGYTF. CDR3 sequence (DNA): TGCGCCAGCAATGGAGGCAGGACTAACTATGGCTACACCTTC.

This chain uses TRBV27 with TRBJ2-3, with TRBD2 as a possible D gene (5 bases). The germline V gene has CDR1 MNHEY and CDR2 SMNVEV (reference sequence). The CDR3 sequence is 15 residues long. V lost 3 bases to trimming and J lost 4 bases, with 14 bases between them. The CDR3 DNA reads TGTGCCAGCAGTTTGCTAGCTCTGGGGTCAGATACGCAGTATTTT. This gives the protein CASSLLALGSDTQYF.

The gene calls are TRBV12-3 or TRBV12-4 and TRBJ1-1, with a possible D match to TRBD1 (5 bases). The CDR3 has 15 amino acids. The V gene lost 7 bases and the J gene lost 1 base, with 16 bases spanning the gap. This chain's CDR3 is CASTPPLGANTEAFF. The CDR3 DNA reads TGTGCCAGCACCCCCCCGTTAGGGGCGAACACTGAAGCTTTCTTT.